This section outlines one T cell receptor (beta chain) sequence together with its context. Its antigen remains unidentified. This sample is drawn from a study of PD-1 blockade in classical Hodgkin lymphoma. General study findings and limits: Causes of the repertoire differences remain undefined, possibly disease activity or prior therapy. CD4+ but not CD8+ TCR diversity rose significantly by C4D1. A reduction in baseline TCR diversity was reportedly seen in newly diagnosed patients relative to healthy donors. Baseline diversity was lower in partial responders and progressors than complete responders.

Sequencing was performed with immunoSEQ multiplex PCR; in TCRdb, only in-frame clones are kept and a portion is missing. This table holds 120,000 to 150,000 clones, approximately 81% found once. With no exception, relapse followed autologous stem cell transplantation in all patients, and brentuximab vedotin exposure varied. This CDR3 is built from 14 residues. CDR1 and CDR2 from the germline V gene are LNHDA and SQIVND (reference sequence). V was cut by 8 bases and J by 0 bases, with 10 bases left in between. The sample here was peripheral blood mononuclear cells (PBMCs), taken before the second cycle of nivolumab. The receptor was isolated from a human donor with classical Hodgkin lymphoma. J is TRBJ1-4 and V is TRBV19; D ambiguous. The CDR3 sequence: CASQRAATNEKLFF. DNA for the CDR3: TGTGCCAGTCAACGGGCCGCAACTAATGAAAAACTGTTTTTT.